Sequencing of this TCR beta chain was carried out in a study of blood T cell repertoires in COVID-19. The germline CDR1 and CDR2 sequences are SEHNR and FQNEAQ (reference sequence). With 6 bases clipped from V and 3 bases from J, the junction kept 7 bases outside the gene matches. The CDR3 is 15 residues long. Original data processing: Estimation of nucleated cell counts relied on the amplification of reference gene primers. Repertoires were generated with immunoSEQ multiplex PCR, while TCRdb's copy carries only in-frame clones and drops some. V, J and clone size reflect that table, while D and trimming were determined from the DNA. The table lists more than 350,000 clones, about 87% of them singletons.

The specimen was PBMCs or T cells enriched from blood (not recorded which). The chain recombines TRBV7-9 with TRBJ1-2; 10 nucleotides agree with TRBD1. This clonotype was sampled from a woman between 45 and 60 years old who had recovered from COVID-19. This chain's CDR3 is CASSPGTGVDYGYTF. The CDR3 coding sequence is TGTGCCAGCAGTCCCGGGACAGGGGTTGACTATGGCTACACCTTC.